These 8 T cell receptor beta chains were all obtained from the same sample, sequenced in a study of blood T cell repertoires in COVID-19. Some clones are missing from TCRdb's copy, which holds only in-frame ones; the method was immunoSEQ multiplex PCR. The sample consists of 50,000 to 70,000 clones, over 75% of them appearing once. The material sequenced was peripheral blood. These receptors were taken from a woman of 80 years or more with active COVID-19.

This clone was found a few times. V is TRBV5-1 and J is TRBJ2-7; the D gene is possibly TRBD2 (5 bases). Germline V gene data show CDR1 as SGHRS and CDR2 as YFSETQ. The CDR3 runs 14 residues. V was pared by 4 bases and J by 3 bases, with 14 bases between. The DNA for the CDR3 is TGCGCCAGCAGCCCGGAGGTGAGGTTCTACGAGCAGTACTTC. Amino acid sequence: CASSPEVRFYEQYF.

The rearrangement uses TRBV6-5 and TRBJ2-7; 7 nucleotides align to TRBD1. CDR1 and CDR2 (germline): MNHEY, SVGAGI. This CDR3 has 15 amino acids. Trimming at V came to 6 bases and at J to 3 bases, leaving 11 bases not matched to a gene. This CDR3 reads CASSSHKGQIYEQYF. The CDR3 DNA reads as TGTGCCAGCAGCTCCCATAAGGGACAGATCTACGAGCAGTACTTC.

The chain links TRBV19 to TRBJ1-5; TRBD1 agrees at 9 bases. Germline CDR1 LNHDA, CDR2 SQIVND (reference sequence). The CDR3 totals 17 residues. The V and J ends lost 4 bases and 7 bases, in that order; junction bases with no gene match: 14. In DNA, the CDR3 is TGTGCCAGTAGTACCAGACAGGGGGTGGCCTTTGGGCAGCCCCAGCATTTT. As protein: CASSTRQGVAFGQPQHF.

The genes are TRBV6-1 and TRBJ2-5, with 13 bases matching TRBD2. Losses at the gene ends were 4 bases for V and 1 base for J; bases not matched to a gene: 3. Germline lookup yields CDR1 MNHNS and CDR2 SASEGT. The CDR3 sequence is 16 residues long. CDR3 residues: CASSVTSGGVQETQYF. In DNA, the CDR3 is TGTGCCAGCAGTGTAACTAGCGGGGGGGTCCAAGAGACCCAGTACTTC.

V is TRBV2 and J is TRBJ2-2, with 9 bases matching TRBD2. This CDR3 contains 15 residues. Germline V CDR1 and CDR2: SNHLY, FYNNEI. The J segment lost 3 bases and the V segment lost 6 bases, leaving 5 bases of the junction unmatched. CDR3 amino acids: CASRSLAGYTGELFF. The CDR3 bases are TGTGCCAGCAGATCGCTAGCGGGATACACCGGGGAGCTGTTTTTT.

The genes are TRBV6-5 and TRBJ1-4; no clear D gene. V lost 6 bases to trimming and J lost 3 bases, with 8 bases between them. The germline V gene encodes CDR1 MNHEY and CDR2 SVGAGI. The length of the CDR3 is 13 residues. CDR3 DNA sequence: TGTGCCAGCAGCCCGGTCGCTAATGAAAAACTGTTTTTT. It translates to CASSPVANEKLFF.

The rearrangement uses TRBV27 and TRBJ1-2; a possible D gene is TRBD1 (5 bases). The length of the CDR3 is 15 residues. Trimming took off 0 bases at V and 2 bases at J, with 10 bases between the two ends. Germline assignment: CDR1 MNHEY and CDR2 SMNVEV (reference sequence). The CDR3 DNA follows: TGTGCCAGCAGTTTATCGAATCAGGGCAACTATGGCTACACCTTC. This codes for CASSLSNQGNYGYTF.

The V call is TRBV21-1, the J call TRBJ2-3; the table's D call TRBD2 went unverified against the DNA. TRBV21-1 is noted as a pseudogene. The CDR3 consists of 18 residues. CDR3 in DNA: TGTGCCAGCAGCAGAACGGGACTAGCGGGCCTAGGCACAGATACGCAGTATTTT. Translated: CASSRTGLAGLGTDTQYF.